This TCR beta chain is drawn from a study of neoadjuvant anti-PD-1 for oral cavity cancer. Across the whole study: Patients without progression received a fourth nivolumab dose around day 43, then surgical resection on days 50-56. Study conclusions and caveats: Higher pretreatment blood Treg/Th17 ratios correlated with higher pretreatment blood and lower post-treatment tumor TCRbeta clonality. TCR analyses covered only a few patients per response group.

Germline V gene data show CDR1 as SGHAT and CDR2 as FQNNGV. With 2 bases removed from V and 2 bases from J, the gap between germline ends came to 16 bases. The CDR3 contains 16 residues. To note about this clone: Antigen: not known.

Method: immunoSEQ multiplex PCR; TCRdb's copy keeps in-frame clones and lacks some. The data contain more than 6,500 clones, about three quarters of them singletons. Time point of the sample: after neoadjuvant nivolumab, at surgical resection. The gene calls are TRBV11-2 and TRBJ2-7, with a tentative D call TRBD2 (6 bases). The TCR originated in a person between 40 and 85 years old with oral cavity squamous cell carcinoma. This specimen was PBMCs, taken after nivolumab (anti-PD-1) treatment. DNA of the CDR3: TGTGCCAGCAGCTTACACTCTGCGGGGCGGACCTACGAGCAGTACTTC. It codes for CASSLHSAGRTYEQYF.